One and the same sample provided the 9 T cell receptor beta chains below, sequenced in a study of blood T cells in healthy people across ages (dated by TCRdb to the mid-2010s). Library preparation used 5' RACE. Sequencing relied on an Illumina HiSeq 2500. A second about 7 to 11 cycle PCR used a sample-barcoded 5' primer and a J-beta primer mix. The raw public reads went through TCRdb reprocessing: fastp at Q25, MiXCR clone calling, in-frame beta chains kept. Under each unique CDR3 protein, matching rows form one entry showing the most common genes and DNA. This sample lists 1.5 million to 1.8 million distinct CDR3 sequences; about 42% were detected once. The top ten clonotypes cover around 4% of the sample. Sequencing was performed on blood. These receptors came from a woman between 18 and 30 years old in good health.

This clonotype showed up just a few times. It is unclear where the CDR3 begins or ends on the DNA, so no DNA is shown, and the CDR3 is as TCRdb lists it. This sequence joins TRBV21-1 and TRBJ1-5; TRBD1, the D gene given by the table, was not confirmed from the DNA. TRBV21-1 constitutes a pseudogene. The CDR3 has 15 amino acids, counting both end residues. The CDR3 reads CASSKVARGSKPQHF.

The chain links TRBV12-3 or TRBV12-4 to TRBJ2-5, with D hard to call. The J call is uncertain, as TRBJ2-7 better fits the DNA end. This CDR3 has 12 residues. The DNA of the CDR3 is TGTGCCAGCAGTTTTTTAGGCCACGAGCAGTACTTC. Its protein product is CASSFLGHEQYF.

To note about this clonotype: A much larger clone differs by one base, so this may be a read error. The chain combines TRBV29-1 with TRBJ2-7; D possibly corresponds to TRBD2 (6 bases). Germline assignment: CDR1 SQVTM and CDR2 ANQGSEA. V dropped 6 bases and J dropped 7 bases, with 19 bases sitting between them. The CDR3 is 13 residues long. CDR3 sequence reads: CSVGTLATNEQYF. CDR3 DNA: TGCAGCGTGGGGACCCTAGCGACAAATGAGCAGTACTTC.

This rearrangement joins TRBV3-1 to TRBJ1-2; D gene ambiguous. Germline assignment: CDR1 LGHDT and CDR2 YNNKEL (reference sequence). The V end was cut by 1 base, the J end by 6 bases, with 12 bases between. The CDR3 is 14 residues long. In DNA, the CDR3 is TGTGCCAGCAGCCAAGGCTCCCTGGTGGATGGCTACACCTTC. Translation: CASSQGSLVDGYTF. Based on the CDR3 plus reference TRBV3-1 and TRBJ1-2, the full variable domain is DTAVSQTPKYLVTQMGNDKSIKCEQNLGHDTMYWYKQDSKKFLKIMFSYNNKELIINETVPNRFSPKSPDKAHLNLHINSLELGDSAVYFCASSQGSLVDGYTFGSGTRLTVV.

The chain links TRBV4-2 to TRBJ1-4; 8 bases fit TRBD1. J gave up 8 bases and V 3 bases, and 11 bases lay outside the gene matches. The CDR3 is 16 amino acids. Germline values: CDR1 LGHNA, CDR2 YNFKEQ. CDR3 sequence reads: CASSQGDRSFLEKLFF. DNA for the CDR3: TGTGCCAGCAGCCAGGGGGACAGGAGCTTCCTCGAAAAACTGTTTTTT.

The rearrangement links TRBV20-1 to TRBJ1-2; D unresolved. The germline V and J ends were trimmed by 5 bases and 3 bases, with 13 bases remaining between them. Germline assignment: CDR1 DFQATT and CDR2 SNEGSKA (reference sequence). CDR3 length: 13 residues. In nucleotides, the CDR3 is TGCAGTGCTTTCCCGGGAAGGGACTATGGCTACACCTTC. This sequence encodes CSAFPGRDYGYTF.

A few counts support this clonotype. CDR3 sequence reads: CASSSTSLGQATSGYTF. The CDR3 coding sequence is TGTGCCAGCAGCTCAACGTCCCTAGGACAGGCCACGAGTGGCTACACCTTC. The chain employs TRBV7-2 and TRBJ1-2; 7 bases are a match to TRBD1. Unmatched junction bases numbered 18, after V lost 4 bases and J lost 7 bases. Germline values: CDR1 SGHTA, CDR2 FQGNSA. This CDR3 is built from 17 residues.

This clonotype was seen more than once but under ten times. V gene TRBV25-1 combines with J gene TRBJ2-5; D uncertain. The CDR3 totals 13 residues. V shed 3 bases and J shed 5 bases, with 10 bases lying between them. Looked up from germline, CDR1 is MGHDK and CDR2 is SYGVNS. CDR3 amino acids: CASSDTPRETQYF. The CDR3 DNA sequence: TGTGCCAGCAGTGATACGCCTAGGGAGACCCAGTACTTC.

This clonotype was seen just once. The CDR3 coding sequence is TGTGCCTGGAGAACACTCCAAGCCTACAATGAGCAGTACTTC. Protein sequence: CAWRTLQAYNEQYF. The V call is TRBV30, the J call TRBJ2-1; D is ambiguous. Near its end, the DNA agrees better with TRBJ2-7, so the J call may be wrong. Per the germline V gene, CDR1 is GTSNPN and CDR2 is SVGIG (reference sequence). The length of the CDR3 is 14 residues.